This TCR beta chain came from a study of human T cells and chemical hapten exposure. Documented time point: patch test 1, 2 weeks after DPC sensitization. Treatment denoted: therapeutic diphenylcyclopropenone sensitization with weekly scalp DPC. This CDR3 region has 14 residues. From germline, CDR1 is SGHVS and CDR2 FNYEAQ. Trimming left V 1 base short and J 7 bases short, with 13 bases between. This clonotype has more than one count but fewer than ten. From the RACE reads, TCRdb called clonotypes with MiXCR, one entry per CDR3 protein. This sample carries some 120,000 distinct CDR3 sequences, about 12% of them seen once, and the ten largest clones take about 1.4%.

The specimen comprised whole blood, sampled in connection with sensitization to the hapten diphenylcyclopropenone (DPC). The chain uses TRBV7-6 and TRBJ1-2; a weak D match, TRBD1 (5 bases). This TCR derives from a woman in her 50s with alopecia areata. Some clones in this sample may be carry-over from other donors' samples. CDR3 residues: CASSLGTGRAGYTF. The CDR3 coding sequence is TGTGCCAGCAGCTTAGGGACCGGCAGGGCTGGCTACACCTTC.